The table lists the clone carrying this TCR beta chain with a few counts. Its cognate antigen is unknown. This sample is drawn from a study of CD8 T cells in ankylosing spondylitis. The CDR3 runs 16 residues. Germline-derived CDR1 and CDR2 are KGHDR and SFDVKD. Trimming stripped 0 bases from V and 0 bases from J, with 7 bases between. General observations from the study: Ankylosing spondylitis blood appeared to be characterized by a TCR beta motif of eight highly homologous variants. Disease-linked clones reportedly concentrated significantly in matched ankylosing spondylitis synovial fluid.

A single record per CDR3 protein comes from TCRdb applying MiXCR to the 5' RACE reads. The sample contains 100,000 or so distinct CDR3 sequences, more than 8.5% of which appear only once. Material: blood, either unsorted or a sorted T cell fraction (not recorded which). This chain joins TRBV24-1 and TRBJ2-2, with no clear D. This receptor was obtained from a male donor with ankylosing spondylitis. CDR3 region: CATSDLRQTNTGELFF. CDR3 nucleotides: TGTGCCACCAGTGATTTGAGGCAGACGAACACCGGGGAGCTGTTTTTT.